These 14 T cell receptor beta chains came from one sample sequenced in a study of blood T cell repertoires in COVID-19. Sequencing used immunoSEQ multiplex PCR; TCRdb keeps in-frame clones, though not all of them. The profile shows approximately 470,000 clones, 70% to 90% of them singletons. Sequencing was carried out using peripheral blood. Every receptor here comes from a human donor in a cohort sampled during active COVID-19.

V is TRBV10-1 and J is TRBJ2-7; TRBD1 matches at 7 bases. CDR3 length equals 14 residues. Trimming took 6 bases from V and 3 from J; bases not matched to a gene: 8. The germline CDR1 and CDR2 sequences are WNHNN and SYGVQD (reference sequence). The CDR3 coding sequence is TGCGCCAGCAGCCCCGGGACAGAGATCTACGAGCAGTACTTC. Encoded protein: CASSPGTEIYEQYF.

The chain combines TRBV18 with TRBJ2-5; TRBD2 matches 15 bases. J was trimmed by 0 bases and V by 3 bases; bases with no gene match: 5. The germline CDR1 and CDR2 sequences are KGHSH and LQKENI. This CDR3 has 18 residues. Here the CDR3 reads CASSPVGLAGGNQETQYF. Here the CDR3 DNA reads TGTGCCAGCTCACCCGTGGGACTAGCGGGGGGTAACCAAGAGACCCAGTACTTC.

Comment on this clone: The sample holds other DNA sequences that translate to the same CDR3. The J gene is TRBJ2-1, the V gene TRBV19; D remains ambiguous. The germline V gene encodes CDR1 LNHDA and CDR2 SQIVND (reference sequence). This CDR3 region has 11 residues. V was shortened by 5 bases and J by 4 bases, with 3 bases between the two germline ends. CDR3 region: CASSLYNEQFF. In DNA form, the CDR3 reads TGTGCCAGTAGTCTGTACAATGAGCAGTTCTTC.

This chain joins TRBV7-2 and TRBJ1-5; D perhaps matches TRBD1 (5 bases). CDR3 size: 15 residues. Germline V gives CDR1 SGHTA, CDR2 FQGNSA. V was pared by 2 bases and J by 4 bases, with 12 bases between. The CDR3 reads CASSLPGTANQPQHF. DNA for the CDR3: TGTGCCAGCAGCTTACCAGGGACTGCTAATCAGCCCCAGCATTTT.

This clone appeared a few times. The V and J genes are TRBV5-1 and TRBJ1-1; 8 nucleotides match TRBD1. J gave up 1 base and V 3 bases, and 8 bases lay outside the gene matches. In germline, CDR1 is SGHRS, CDR2 YFSETQ. CDR3 length equals 16 residues. The CDR3 is CASSSPGQVQNTEAFF. The CDR3 DNA is TGCGCCAGCAGCTCACCGGGACAGGTGCAGAACACTGAAGCTTTCTTT.

In its sample, this clone was seen once. The gene calls are TRBV7-9 and TRBJ2-3, with TRBD2 identical over 10 bases. Losses at the gene ends were 6 bases for V and 7 bases for J; bases not matched to a gene: 10. The CDR3 covers 15 residues. The germline CDR1 and CDR2 sequences are SEHNR and FQNEAQ (reference sequence). The CDR3 protein is CASSLNLAGENTQYF. CDR3 sequence (DNA): TGTGCCAGCAGTCTAAATCTAGCGGGAGAAAATACGCAGTATTTT.

V and J are TRBV4-2 and TRBJ2-2; 7 bases align to TRBD2. From germline, CDR1 is LGHNA and CDR2 YNFKEQ. V shed 2 bases, J shed 1 base, and the junction held 10 bases outside the gene matches. The CDR3 spans 18 residues. The CDR3 loop is CASSQQPQAGLNTGELFF. CDR3 DNA: TGTGCCAGCAGCCAACAACCCCAAGCGGGATTGAACACCGGGGAGCTGTTTTTT.

There are a few counts of this clone. This sequence joins TRBV28 and TRBJ1-1; 10 positions agree with TRBD1. CDR3 size: 19 residues. J was trimmed by 0 bases and V by 1 base; bases with no gene match: 11. Germline lookup yields CDR1 MDHEN and CDR2 SYDVKM. CDR3 sequence (DNA): TGTGCCAGCAGTTTATTGTTTTTTGTAGGGACAGGGGTGAACACTGAAGCTTTCTTT. It specifies CASSLLFFVGTGVNTEAFF.

The genes are TRBV6-6 and TRBJ1-1; 9 positions match TRBD1. This CDR3 region has 15 residues. The ends lost 0 bases at V and 4 bases at J; junction bases unmatched: 3. Germline V CDR1 and CDR2: MNHNY, SVGAGI (reference sequence). CDR3 DNA: TGTGCCAGCAGTTACTCGGACAGGGGAACCACTGAAGCTTTCTTT. Protein sequence: CASSYSDRGTTEAFF.

The chain has TRBV29-1 and TRBJ1-2; D perhaps matches TRBD1 (5 bases). Germline assignment: CDR1 SQVTM and CDR2 ANQGSEA. V lost 4 bases, J lost 2 bases, and 20 bases lay in between. The CDR3 spans 16 residues. CDR3 in amino acids: CSVADSFIRPNYGYTF. CDR3 in DNA: TGCAGCGTTGCCGACAGTTTCATTCGTCCCAACTATGGCTACACCTTC.

The J gene is TRBJ2-2, the V gene TRBV7-9; no firm D call. The length of the CDR3 is 15 residues. Germline lookup yields CDR1 SEHNR and CDR2 FQNEAQ (reference sequence). Trimming pared 1 base from V and 5 bases from J, leaving 11 bases between. CDR3 loop: CASSLDTPITGELFF. CDR3 sequence (DNA): TGTGCCAGCAGCTTAGACACCCCGATTACCGGGGAGCTGTTTTTT.

The rearrangement links TRBV29-1 to TRBJ1-2; 9 bases match TRBD1. The CDR3 covers 12 residues. Germline values: CDR1 SQVTM, CDR2 ANQGSEA. With 7 bases clipped from V and 8 bases from J, the junction kept 8 bases outside the gene matches. In DNA, the CDR3 is TGCAGCGGTGGGGACAGGGAGGGCGGCTACACCTTC. Its translation: CSGGDREGGYTF.

This chain uses TRBV7-3 with TRBJ2-2; D uncertain. The CDR3 spans 15 residues. V lost 4 bases and J lost 4, with 13 bases in between. The germline gives CDR1 SGHTA, CDR2 FQGTGA. The DNA of the CDR3 is TGTGCCAGCAGCTCAGATAATCGCCTCACCGGGGAGCTGTTTTTT. Translating it yields CASSSDNRLTGELFF.

This clone was recorded a few times. An end of the junction differs from the germline gene, which may be a read error. This chain links TRBV7-7 with TRBJ1-1, with 12 positions matching TRBD1. Germline CDR1 reads SSHAT; CDR2 reads FNYEAQ (reference sequence). The CDR3 is made up of 19 amino acids. The CDR3 spells CASRGLGTGGEQLNTEAFF. In DNA, the CDR3 is TGTGCTAGCAGGGGTCTAGGGACAGGGGGCGAGCAGTTGAACACTGAAGCTTTCTTT. The variable domain in full, with the rest retrieved from reference TRBV7-7 and TRBJ1-1, is GAGVSQSPRYKVTKRGQDVTLRCDPISSHATLYWYQQALGQGPEFLTYFNYEAQPDKSGLPSDRFSAERPEGSISTLTIQRTEQRDSAMYRCASRGLGTGGEQLNTEAFFGQGTRLTVV.